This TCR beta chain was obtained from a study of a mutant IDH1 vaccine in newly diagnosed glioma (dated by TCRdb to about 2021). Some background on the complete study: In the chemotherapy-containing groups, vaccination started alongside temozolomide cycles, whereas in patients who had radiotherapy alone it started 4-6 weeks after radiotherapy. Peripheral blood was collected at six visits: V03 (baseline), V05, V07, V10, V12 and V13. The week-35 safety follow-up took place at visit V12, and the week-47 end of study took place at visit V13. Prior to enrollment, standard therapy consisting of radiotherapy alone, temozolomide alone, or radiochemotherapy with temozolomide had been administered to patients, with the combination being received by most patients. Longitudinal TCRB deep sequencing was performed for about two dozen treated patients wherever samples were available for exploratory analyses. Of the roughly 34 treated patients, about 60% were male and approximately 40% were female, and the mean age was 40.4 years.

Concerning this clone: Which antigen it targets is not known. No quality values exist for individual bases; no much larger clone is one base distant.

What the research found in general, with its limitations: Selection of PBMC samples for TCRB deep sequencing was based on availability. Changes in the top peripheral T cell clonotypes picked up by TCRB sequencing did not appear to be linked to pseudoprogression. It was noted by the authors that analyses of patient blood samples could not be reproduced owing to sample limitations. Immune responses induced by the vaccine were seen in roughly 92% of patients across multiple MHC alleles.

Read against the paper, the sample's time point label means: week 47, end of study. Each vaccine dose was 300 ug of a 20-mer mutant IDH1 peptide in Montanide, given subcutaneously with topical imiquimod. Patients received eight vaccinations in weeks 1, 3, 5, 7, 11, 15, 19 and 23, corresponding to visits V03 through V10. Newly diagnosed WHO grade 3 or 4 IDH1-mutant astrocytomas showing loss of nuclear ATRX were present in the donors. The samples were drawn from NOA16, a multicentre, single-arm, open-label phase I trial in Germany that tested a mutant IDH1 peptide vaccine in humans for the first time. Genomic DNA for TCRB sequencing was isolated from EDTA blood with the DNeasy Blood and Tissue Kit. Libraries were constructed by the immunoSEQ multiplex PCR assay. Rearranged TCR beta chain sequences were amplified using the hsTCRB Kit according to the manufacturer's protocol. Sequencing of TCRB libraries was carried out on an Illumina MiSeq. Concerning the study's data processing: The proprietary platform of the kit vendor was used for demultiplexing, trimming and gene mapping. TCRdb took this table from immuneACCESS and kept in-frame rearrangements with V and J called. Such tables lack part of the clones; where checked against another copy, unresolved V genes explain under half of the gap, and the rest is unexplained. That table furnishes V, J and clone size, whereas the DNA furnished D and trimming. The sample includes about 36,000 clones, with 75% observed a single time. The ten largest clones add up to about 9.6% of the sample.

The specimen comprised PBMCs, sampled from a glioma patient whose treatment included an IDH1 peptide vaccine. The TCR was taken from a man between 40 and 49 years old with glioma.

CDR3 reads: CASKLRGAGNTIYF. The nucleotides are TGTGCCAGCAAACTCAGGGGGGCTGGAAACACCATATATTTT. The receptor chain draws on TRBV19 and TRBJ1-3, and 7 bases in between align with TRBD1. V loses 9 bases at its end and J loses 2 bases; junction bases beyond the gene matches: 7. Inclusive of the bounding cysteine and phenylalanine, the CDR3 is 14 residues long. Solely the CDR3 DNA is kept, with 42 bases framed from the first base. From the germline V gene (reference sequence), CDR1 is LNHDA and CDR2 is SQIVND.